These T cell receptor beta chains were read from a single sample in a study of shared clonotypes between healthy human individuals. Clones were sequenced by immunoSEQ multiplex PCR, and TCRdb holds only the in-frame ones, with some missing. Of roughly 2.1 million clones in the sample, 93% are singletons; the top ten hold 1.5% to 2%. The specimen sequenced was naive CD8+ T cells from PBMCs. These TCRs come from a man aged 18-30 years in good health. Some clones in this sample may be carry-over from other donors' samples. Both conserved end residues are part of each CDR3.

v_gene,j_gene,CDR3aa
TRBV27,TRBJ2-7,CASSSGAAYEQYF
TRBV20-1,TRBJ2-2,CSARGGELFF
TRBV28,TRBJ2-2,CASRRTAPPSGSFTGELFF
TRBV14,TRBJ1-2,CASSQDRRGRGYTF
TRBV27,TRBJ1-5,CASSLGAGGSNQPQHF
TRBV5-5,TRBJ2-7,CASSLHRGSYEQYF
TRBV29-1,TRBJ1-3,CSVEDRLGGSGNTIYF
TRBV5-1,TRBJ1-2,CASSLGGHDGYTF
TRBV7-2,TRBJ2-7,CASSLGSSLSYEQYF
TRBV7-9,TRBJ2-1,CASSLHSGTGGDEQFF
TRBV30,TRBJ2-7,CAWSVGGLGEQYF
TRBV11-2,TRBJ2-5,CASSLEASNQETQYF
TRBV7-8,TRBJ1-1,CASSPGTGGPTEAFF
TRBV4-1,TRBJ2-1,CASSPIAGPAENEQFF
TRBV5-1,TRBJ2-1,CASRGGRRAYNEQFF
TRBV11-2,TRBJ2-1,CASSSRDRGHAEQFF
TRBV6-4,TRBJ1-5,CASSDGPGQPQHF
TRBV5-1,TRBJ2-7,CASSLVVGGSYEQYF
TRBV27,TRBJ2-7,CASSLRALTPYEQYF
TRBV9,TRBJ2-1,CASSAPHPDAVRGYNEQFF
TRBV5-6,TRBJ1-3,CASSLGRVGNTIYF
TRBV28,TRBJ2-3,CASTPQGVTFPDTQYF
TRBV27,TRBJ2-7,CASSGLSGLTYEQYF
TRBV19,TRBJ2-2,CASSTGTGTRELFF
TRBV11-1,TRBJ1-1,CASSSPRDRAMNTEAFF
TRBV7-9,TRBJ2-3,CASSAYEGLAGTQADTQYF
TRBV15,TRBJ2-5,CATSRASGLAGGLIQGETQYF
TRBV5-1,TRBJ2-5,CASSLAEPIRETQYF
TRBV7-9,TRBJ2-7,CASTGGRVNEQYF
TRBV5-4,TRBJ2-5,CASSPTWLDRSETQYF
TRBV15,TRBJ2-2,CATKPEANTGELFF
TRBV27,TRBJ2-1,CASSLSGSSYNEQFF
TRBV7-9,TRBJ1-5,CASSWQGVNQPQHF
TRBV19,TRBJ1-5,CASSSFHSNQPQHF
TRBV7-9,TRBJ1-4,CASSFPTARTNEKLFF
TRBV14,TRBJ2-7,CASSQDPARPSSYEQYF
TRBV4-1,TRBJ2-5,CASSLVDVETQYF
TRBV5-1,TRBJ2-5,CASCTGTSGRAGETQYF
TRBV28,TRBJ1-5,CASSGDRGLVQPQHF
TRBV15,TRBJ1-1,CATSRWGAEAFF
TRBV29-1,TRBJ1-4,CSVRSPGFNEKLFF
TRBV7-9,TRBJ2-3,CASSLALTGYPTDTQYF